In this sample, the clone carrying this T cell receptor beta chain turned up a few times. The antigen is not known. This sample stems from a study of T-cell reconstitution after alpha-beta-depleted transplantation in children. Findings and limits, study-wide: T cells produced anew were the main source of T-cell counts and diversity one year after transplant. Surviving thymic progenitors and recipient T cells were the source of high TCRbeta diversity at day 60 in some patients. Expanded graft clones, several hundred of them, were reportedly the source of alpha-beta T cells about two months after transplant.

The CDR3 extends over 15 amino acids. The V segment lost 1 base and the J segment 5 bases; nucleotides outside the gene matches: 6. Germline values: CDR1 SGHDT, CDR2 YYEEEE. For TCRbeta, the library was prepared with unique molecular identifiers. TCRdb re-analysed the PCR reads in MiXCR, keeping a single row per CDR3 protein. The sample lists 600,000 to 800,000 distinct CDR3 sequences, approximately 14% occurring once. The chain couples TRBV5-6 to TRBJ2-5; 9 bases are a match to TRBD2. The material was PBMCs, obtained before TCRalphabeta/CD19-depleted stem cell transplant. The source of this sequence is a girl aged 2 to 10 with congenital amegakaryocytic thrombocytopenia, due to receive a stem cell transplant. The CDR3 spells CASSLLLAGGETQYF. DNA of the CDR3: TGTGCCAGCAGCTTGTTACTAGCGGGCGGGGAGACCCAGTACTTC.